This entry is about one T cell receptor (beta chain). What it recognizes is unknown. The data were obtained in a study of PD-1 blockade in classical Hodgkin lymphoma. Across the study: Once every 2 weeks, patients received intravenous nivolumab at 3 mg/kg. Study results and limitations: For complete responders, baseline diversity was comparable to that of newly diagnosed patients.

Time point: cycle 4 day 1 (C4D1), after less than seven weeks of nivolumab. All patients relapsed after autologous stem cell transplantation, and brentuximab vedotin exposure varied. V shed 7 bases, J shed 4 bases, and the junction held 19 bases outside the gene matches. Germline CDR1 and CDR2: SEHNR and FQNEAQ (reference sequence). This CDR3 is built from 18 residues. Assay used: immunoSEQ multiplex PCR; TCRdb lists only in-frame clones, some missing. The table records about 85,000 clones, roughly nine tenths of them present only once. Material: peripheral blood mononuclear cells (PBMCs), obtained before the fourth cycle of nivolumab. The chain links TRBV7-9 to TRBJ2-3, with 8 bases that match TRBD2. The receptor comes from a human donor with classical Hodgkin lymphoma. In DNA form, the CDR3 reads TGTGCCAGCACCAACCCCTTGGGACTAGGAGGTTCGGCAGATACGCAGTATTTT. It translates to CASTNPLGLGGSADTQYF.